The T cell receptor (beta chain) under discussion was sequenced for a study of patients and donors after allogeneic stem cell transplantation. In its sample, this clonotype is large. MiXCR, applied by TCRdb to the RT-PCR reads, yields one record per CDR3 protein. The sample includes some 11,000 distinct CDR3 sequences, about 23% of them seen just once. The CDR3 sequence is 15 residues long. After removal of 4 bases from V and 4 bases from J, the junction contained 7 bases not matched to a gene. Looked up from germline, CDR1 is SGHVS and CDR2 is FNYEAQ. V usage is TRBV7-6 and J usage is TRBJ1-2; 9 nucleotides line up with TRBD1. The specimen was blood, either unsorted or a sorted T cell fraction (not recorded which). The TCR originated in a human donor who was either an allogeneic HSCT recipient or a stem cell or donor lymphocyte infusion donor (not recorded which). It is not recorded whose cells these are; they may come from a transplant donor. This CDR3 reads CASSSQGAGSYGYTF. In DNA form, the CDR3 reads TGTGCCAGCAGCTCACAGGGGGCAGGTAGCTATGGCTACACCTTC.